This T cell receptor beta chain was found in a study of blood T cell repertoires in COVID-19 (TCRdb year 2020). Study-wide context: The collaborator samples originated in the United States, Italy and Spain and spanned the acute and convalescent phases of COVID-19. The prospective study material was composed of cDNA or gDNA derived from T cells, B-cell-depleted T cells, or PBMCs. Subjects who had been exposed to COVID-19, were actively infected with it, or had recovered from it provided the deeply sampled blood TCRbeta repertoires that made up the dataset. A freely available public database, intended as a resource for researchers studying the immune response to SARS-CoV-2, is where the repertoires were released. The samples were drawn from two sources: the first 160 participants of the ongoing ImmuneRACE study, and 1,000 to 1,500 subjects contributed by 6 global collaborators. A de-identified subject ID, COVID-19 status, age in years and sex were almost always included in the sample metadata. HLA class I and class II types, where available, came from metadata supplied by the sample provider rather than from assay-based typing. Study-wide conclusions, independent of this receptor: How much clinical and demographic metadata was included differed by source and by participant, and the metadata was provided uncurated.

Sequences WSHSY (CDR1) and SAAADI (CDR2) are obtained from the germline V gene. Its CDR3 holds 15 amino acids, cysteine through phenylalanine. Just the 45-base CDR3 DNA is kept, in frame starting at base 1. Relative to germline, V is missing 3 bases and J is missing 2 bases, with 2 bases of the junction outside any gene match. Collaborating institutions collected whole blood in K2EDTA tubes following their own protocols. For TCRbeta analysis, collaborators shipped samples in one of three forms: frozen whole blood, isolated PBMCs, or DNA extracted from either of those sample types. On this clone itself: The antigen it binds to is not known. Base qualities are missing; no much larger clone stands one base away.

TCRbeta CDR3 regions were amplified from genomic DNA using the immunoSEQ Assay, a bias-controlled multiplex PCR. The published analysis was carried out like this. Nucleated cell counts per sample were estimated from amplification of reference gene primers within the assay. To quantify the absolute abundance of each unique TCRbeta CDR3 rearrangement, sequence reads were collapsed and filtered. For each sample, productive Simpson clonality was calculated by taking the square root of Simpson's diversity index across productive rearrangements. TCRdb stores this immuneACCESS table with in-frame sequences only. Part of the clones is absent; in the studies checked, under half of the shortfall reflects unresolved V genes, and no reason is known for the rest. Clonal size and the V and J genes are those of that table, whereas D and trimming came from the DNA. In this sample the table shows fewer than 200,000 clones, more than 60% of which occur a single time. The top ten clonotypes cover about 3% of the sample.

The chain is assembled from TRBV10-2 and TRBJ1-3, with 9 bases aligning to TRBD1. The sequence came from a man in his 70s with acute or convalescent COVID-19. The sequencing sample was made of peripheral blood. In nucleotides, the sequence is TGCGCCAGCAGTGAACAGGGGGCTCCTGGAAACACCATATATTTT. Its amino acids are CASSEQGAPGNTIYF.